The present T cell receptor (beta chain) was sequenced within a study of control samples from healthy donors and cancer patients. Repertoires were generated with immunoSEQ multiplex PCR, while TCRdb's copy carries only in-frame clones and drops some. The sample holds under 70,000 clones; about nine tenths are singletons and the top ten take over 13%. The CDR3 contains 15 residues. CDR1 SGHDT and CDR2 YYEEEE come from the germline V gene. Trimming removed 1 base at V and 0 bases at J, with 8 bases between. V gene TRBV5-6 combines with J gene TRBJ2-4; a possible D gene is TRBD2 (6 bases). The sequenced material came from PBMCs. The receptor was isolated from a man aged 55 to 69 with head and neck cancer. The DNA for the CDR3 is TGTGCCAGCAGCTTGTGGGGACTAGCCAAAAACATTCAGTACTTC. Amino acids: CASSLWGLAKNIQYF.